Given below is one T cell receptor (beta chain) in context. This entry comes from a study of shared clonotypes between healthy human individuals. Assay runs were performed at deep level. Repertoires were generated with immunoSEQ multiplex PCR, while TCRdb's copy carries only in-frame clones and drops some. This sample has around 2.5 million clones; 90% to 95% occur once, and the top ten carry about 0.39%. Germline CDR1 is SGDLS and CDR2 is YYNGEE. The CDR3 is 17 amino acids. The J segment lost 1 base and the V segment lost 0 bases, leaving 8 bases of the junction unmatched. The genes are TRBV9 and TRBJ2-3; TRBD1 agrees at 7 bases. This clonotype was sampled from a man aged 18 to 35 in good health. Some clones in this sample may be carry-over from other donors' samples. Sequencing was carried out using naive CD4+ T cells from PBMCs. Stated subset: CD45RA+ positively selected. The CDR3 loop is CASSVGLQGVGTDTQYF. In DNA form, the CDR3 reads TGTGCCAGCAGCGTAGGTCTTCAGGGGGTAGGCACAGATACGCAGTATTTT.